This T cell receptor (beta chain) appears in the sequencing data of a study of human T cells and chemical hapten exposure. Study summary: Diphenylcyclopropenone was administered weekly to the scalp of patients throughout the roughly 22-week study.

TCRdb itself ran the RACE reads through MiXCR, one entry per CDR3 protein. The table lists 60,000 to 80,000 distinct CDR3 sequences, around a third of them singletons, with 8.9% in the top ten. Indicated time point: patch test 1, 2 weeks after DPC sensitization. Noted treatment: therapeutic diphenylcyclopropenone sensitization with weekly scalp DPC. This CDR3 has 15 amino acids. Trimming took off 6 bases at V and 3 bases at J, with 18 bases between the two ends. The germline CDR1 and CDR2 sequences are MDHEN and SYDVKM. The material sequenced was whole blood, taken in connection with sensitization to the hapten diphenylcyclopropenone (DPC). The sequence was obtained from a man in his forties with alopecia areata. Some clones in this sample may be carry-over from other donors' samples. J is TRBJ2-7 and V is TRBV28, with D uncertain. DNA of the CDR3: TGTGCCAGCAGCCTGGCCCTACAGACATACTACGAGCAGTACTTC. This gives the protein CASSLALQTYYEQYF. Combining the CDR3 with reference TRBV28 and TRBJ2-7 gives the whole variable domain DVKVTQSSRYLVKRTGEKVFLECVQDMDHENMFWYRQDPGLGLRLIYFSYDVKMKEKGDIPEGYSVSREKKERFSLILESASTNQTSMYLCASSLALQTYYEQYFGPGTRLTVT.